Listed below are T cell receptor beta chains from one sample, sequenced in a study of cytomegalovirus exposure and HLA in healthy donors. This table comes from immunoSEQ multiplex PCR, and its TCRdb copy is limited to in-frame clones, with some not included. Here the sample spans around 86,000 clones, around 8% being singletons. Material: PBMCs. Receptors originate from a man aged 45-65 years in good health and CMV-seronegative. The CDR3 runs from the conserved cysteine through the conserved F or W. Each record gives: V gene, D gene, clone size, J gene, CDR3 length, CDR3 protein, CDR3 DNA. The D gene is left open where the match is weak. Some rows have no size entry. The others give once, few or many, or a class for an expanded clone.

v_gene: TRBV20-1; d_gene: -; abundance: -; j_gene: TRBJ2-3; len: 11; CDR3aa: CSARDRDTQYF; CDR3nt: TGCAGTGCTAGAGACCGGGATACGCAGTATTTT
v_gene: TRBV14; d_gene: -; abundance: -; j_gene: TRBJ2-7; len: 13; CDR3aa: CASSQDPYYEQYF; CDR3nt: TGTGCCAGCAGCCAAGATCCCTACTACGAGCAGTACTTC
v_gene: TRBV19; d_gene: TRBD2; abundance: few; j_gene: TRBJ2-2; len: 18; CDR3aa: CASRPGLAGGSNTGELFF; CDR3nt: TGTGCCAGTAGACCGGGACTAGCGGGGGGCTCGAACACCGGGGAGCTGTTTTTT
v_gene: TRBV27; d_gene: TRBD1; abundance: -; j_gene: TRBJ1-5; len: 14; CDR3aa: CASSASTGRQPQHF; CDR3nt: TGTGCCAGCAGTGCATCGACAGGGAGGCAGCCCCAGCATTTT
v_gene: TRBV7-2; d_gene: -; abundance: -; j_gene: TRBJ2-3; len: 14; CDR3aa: CASKPGLHTDTQYF; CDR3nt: TGTGCCAGCAAACCGGGACTTCACACAGATACGCAGTATTTT
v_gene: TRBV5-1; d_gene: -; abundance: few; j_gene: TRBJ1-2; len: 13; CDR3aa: CASSLSGDYGYTF; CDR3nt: TGCGCCAGCAGCTTGAGCGGGGACTATGGCTACACCTTC
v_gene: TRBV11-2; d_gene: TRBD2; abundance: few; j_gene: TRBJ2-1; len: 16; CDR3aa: CASSRTGGTSFDEQFF; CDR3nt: TGTGCCAGCAGCCGCACGGGGGGGACTAGCTTCGATGAGCAGTTCTTC
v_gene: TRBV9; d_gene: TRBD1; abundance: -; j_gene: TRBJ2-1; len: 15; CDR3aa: CASSDGTGHYNEQFF; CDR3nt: TGTGCCAGCAGCGACGGGACAGGTCACTACAATGAGCAGTTCTTC
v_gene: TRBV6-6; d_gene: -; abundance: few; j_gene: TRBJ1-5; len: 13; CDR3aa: CASRRDSNQPQHF; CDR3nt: TGTGCCAGCAGGCGGGACAGCAATCAGCCCCAGCATTTT
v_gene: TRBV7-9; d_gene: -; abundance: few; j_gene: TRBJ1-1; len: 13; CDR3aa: CASSFRGIPEAFF; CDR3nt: TGTGCCAGCAGTTTCCGGGGGATTCCTGAAGCTTTCTTT
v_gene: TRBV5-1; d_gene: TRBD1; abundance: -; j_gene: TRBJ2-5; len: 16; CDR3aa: CASSHSWAGGRETQYF; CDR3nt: TGCGCCAGCAGCCATTCCTGGGCAGGGGGTAGAGAGACCCAGTACTTC
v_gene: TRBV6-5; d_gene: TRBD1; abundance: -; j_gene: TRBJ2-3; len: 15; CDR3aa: CASSSPGQGADTQYF; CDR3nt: TGTGCCAGCAGTTCTCCGGGACAGGGGGCAGATACGCAGTATTTT
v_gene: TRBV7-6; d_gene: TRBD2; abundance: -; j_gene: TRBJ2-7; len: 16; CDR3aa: CASSLDIGTTQMKQYF; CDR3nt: TGTGCCAGCAGCTTAGACATAGGGACTACCCAAATGAAGCAGTACTTC
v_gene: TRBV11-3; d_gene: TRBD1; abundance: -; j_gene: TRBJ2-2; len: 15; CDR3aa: CASSFQGQGAGELFF; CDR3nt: TGTGCCAGCAGCTTTCAGGGACAGGGGGCCGGGGAGCTGTTTTTT
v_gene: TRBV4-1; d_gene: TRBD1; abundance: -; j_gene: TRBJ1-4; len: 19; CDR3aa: CASSRVDRASIATNEKLFF; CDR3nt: TGCGCCAGCAGCCGGGTGGACAGGGCTTCAATTGCAACTAATGAAAAACTGTTTTTT